This T cell receptor beta chain was found in a study of T-cell reconstitution after alpha-beta-depleted transplantation in children. Preparation of the TCRbeta library was carried out with unique molecular identifiers. TCRdb re-analysed the PCR reads in MiXCR, keeping a single row per CDR3 protein. The sample includes 440,000 or so distinct CDR3 sequences, 11% seen only once; the top ten take about 5%. This clonotype occurred many times. V was cut by 4 bases and J by 1 base, with 5 bases left in between. Germline V gene data show CDR1 as SGDLS and CDR2 as YYNGEE. The CDR3 covers 13 residues. This chain links TRBV9 with TRBJ2-2, with D unresolved. The sequence came from a human donor who donated a stem cell graft to a child with acute myeloid leukemia. The source material was PBMCs from the stem cell graft donor, sampled from the stem cell graft. The CDR3, as DNA: TGTGCCAGCAGCCGTGAGAACACCGGGGAGCTGTTTTTT. This translates into CASSRENTGELFF.